The text below deals with one T cell receptor beta chain. Its target is unknown. The study drew the donors from its approximately 130-subject validation cohort, separate from the roughly 710-subject first cohort. The data derive from a study of cytomegalovirus exposure and HLA in healthy donors. Study-level points and caveats: TCR sequences were mostly rare, though some public TCRs occurred in many donors. The listing of 150 to 200 TCR beta chains classed them as cytomegalovirus-associated. Subsequent analysis of the 120 or so validation repertoires found a tendency for first-cohort TCR clusters to co-occur.

CDR1 and CDR2 (germline): LNHNV, YYDKDF (reference sequence). This CDR3 has 16 amino acids. V was clipped by 0 bases and J by 0 bases; unmatched bases: 3. The data were produced by immunoSEQ multiplex PCR, yet TCRdb's version contains in-frame clones alone and is incomplete. The top ten hold around 5% of the sample, which has more than 60,000 clones, 96% seen once. Material for sequencing was PBMCs. The chain links TRBV15 to TRBJ2-7; 9 bases fit TRBD1. The source of this sequence is a woman under 30 in good health and CMV-seropositive. CDR3 DNA: TGTGCCACCAGCAGAGATCCGACAGGGGGCTCCTACGAGCAGTACTTC. This encodes CATSRDPTGGSYEQYF.